Presented here are 30 T cell receptor beta chains from one specimen sequenced in a study of CD8 T cells in ankylosing spondylitis. Study-wide results and caveats: Blood of patients with ankylosing spondylitis appeared to be characterized by a TCR beta motif of several highly homologous variants.

No antigen is known for these receptors. TCRdb re-called the 5' RACE reads with MiXCR, one entry per CDR3 protein. The sample holds 450,000 to 550,000 distinct CDR3 sequences; approximately 5% are singletons and the top ten take around 3.6%. Material: blood, either unsorted or a sorted T cell fraction (not recorded which). The receptor source for this set is a male donor with ankylosing spondylitis.

This clonotype was seen many times. This chain links TRBV10-3 with TRBJ2-5; D is unresolved. The CDR3 covers 13 residues. Germline CDR1 ENHRY, CDR2 SYGVKD. Trimming pared 8 bases from V and 5 bases from J, leaving 15 bases between. CDR3 sequence (DNA): TGTGCCATCGCTAGAGAACGGACCGAGACCCAGTACTTC. Translating it yields CAIARERTETQYF.

In this sample, this clonotype turned up many times. The CDR3 DNA reads as TGTGCCAGCAGTGAATCTGGCAGGGGGCCCACTGAAGCTTTCTTT. The encoded protein is CASSESGRGPTEAFF. The rearrangement joins TRBV25-1 to TRBJ1-1; TRBD1 aligns across 8 bases. V trimming: 1 base; J trimming: 4 bases; junction bases outside the gene matches: 5. Germline V lookup: CDR1 MGHDK, CDR2 SYGVNS. The CDR3 totals 15 residues.

In this sample, this clonotype turned up a few times. A much bigger clone sits one base away, suggesting this may be a read error. The rearrangement joins TRBV5-5 to TRBJ2-3; D is undetermined. CDR1 and CDR2 from the germline V gene are SGHKS and YYEKEE (reference sequence). CDR3 length equals 14 residues. This chain's CDR3 is CAISPGPFTDTQYF. The CDR3 coding sequence is TGTGCCATCAGCCCTGGACCCTTCACAGATACGCAGTATTTT.

This clonotype has at least ten counts. The gene calls are TRBV20-1 and TRBJ1-1; D is ambiguous. The V gene lost 5 bases and the J gene lost 5 bases, with 15 bases spanning the gap. The CDR3 contains 13 residues. CDR1 and CDR2 from the germline V gene are DFQATT and SNEGSKA (reference sequence). CDR3 sequence: CSAGLRWVTEAFF. CDR3 bases: TGCAGTGCTGGACTCAGGTGGGTGACTGAAGCTTTCTTT.

This clonotype was counted ten times or more. The chain joins TRBV7-2 to TRBJ2-6; TRBD1 might be the D (5 bases). With 6 bases removed from V and 7 bases from J, the gap between germline ends came to 13 bases. The germline CDR1 and CDR2 sequences are SGHTA and FQGNSA. The CDR3 consists of 14 residues. The CDR3 nucleotides are TGTGCCAGCAGTTCAGACAGTAACGCCAACGTCCTGACTTTC. This encodes CASSSDSNANVLTF. Full variable domain (rest looked up from reference TRBV7-2 and TRBJ2-6): GAGVSQSPSNKVTEKGKDVELRCDPISGHTALYWYRQSLGQGLEFLIYFQGNSAPDKSGLPSDRFSAERTGGSVSTLTIQRTQQEDSAVYLCASSSDSNANVLTFGAGSRLTVL.

This clonotype was observed many times. This rearrangement joins TRBV27 to TRBJ2-2; D gene ambiguous. This CDR3 contains 12 residues. Trimming removed 4 bases at V and 5 bases at J, with 5 bases between. From germline, CDR1 is MNHEY and CDR2 SMNVEV (reference sequence). CDR3 protein: CASSYETGELFF. CDR3 DNA: TGTGCCAGCAGTTATGAGACCGGGGAGCTGTTTTTT.

This clonotype was seen ten or more times. This chain joins TRBV7-8 and TRBJ2-5; weak D call: TRBD2 (6 bases). Germline assignment: CDR1 SGHVS and CDR2 FQNEAQ. Trimming took off 8 bases at V and 2 bases at J, with 24 bases between the two ends. CDR3 length equals 17 residues. The CDR3 coding sequence is TGTGCCAGCTTTAGGTCGAGTTGGGGGGACCAACAAGAGACCCAGTACTTC. Protein sequence: CASFRSSWGDQQETQYF.

This clonotype came up many times. This chain uses TRBV20-1 with TRBJ1-6, with D maybe TRBD1 (6 bases). Trimming took 3 bases from V and 9 from J, leaving 12 bases between them. CDR1 and CDR2 (germline): DFQATT, SNEGSKA (reference sequence). The CDR3 extends over 13 amino acids. In DNA, the CDR3 is TGCAGTGCTAGTGACAGGCTATCTTCACCCCTCCACTTT. Translation: CSASDRLSSPLHF.

This clonotype was recorded at least ten times. The V gene is TRBV7-2, the J gene TRBJ2-4; D is perhaps TRBD2 (6 bases). Trimming shortened V by 5 bases and J by 0 bases, and 14 bases separated the two germline ends. Germline loops: CDR1 SGHTA, CDR2 FQGNSA. The length of the CDR3 is 16 residues. The CDR3 here is CASSGGLGIAKNIQYF. CDR3 in DNA: TGTGCCAGCAGCGGGGGGTTAGGGATAGCCAAAAACATTCAGTACTTC.

There are many counts of this clonotype. This chain links TRBV29-1 with TRBJ2-1; D possibly uses TRBD1 or TRBD2 (7 bases each). Germline V gene lookup returns CDR1 SQVTM and CDR2 ANQGSEA. Deletions cut 6 bases from V and 7 bases from J, with 16 bases between. The CDR3 sequence is 13 residues long. Written as DNA, the CDR3 is TGCAGCGTCCAGAGACAGGGAGGGAATGAGCAGTTCTTC. It codes for CSVQRQGGNEQFF.

The CDR3 here is CASSPQTVTYSYEQYF. In nucleotides, the CDR3 is TGTGCCAGCTCACCACAGACAGTAACCTACTCCTACGAGCAGTACTTC. This rearrangement joins TRBV18 to TRBJ2-7, with D possibly being TRBD1 (5 bases). The CDR3 has 16 amino acids. V lost 1 base and J lost 0, with 13 bases in between. From germline, CDR1 is KGHSH and CDR2 LQKENI.

This clonotype was counted ten times or more. The chain couples TRBV7-9 to TRBJ2-5; TRBD1 might be the D (6 bases). The CDR3 spans 14 residues. Germline V lookup: CDR1 SEHNR, CDR2 FQNEAQ (reference sequence). Trimming left V 1 base short and J 4 bases short, with 10 bases between. The CDR3, as DNA: TGTGCCAGCAGCTTAGGGTCCAGGGGAGAGACCCAGTACTTC. This sequence encodes CASSLGSRGETQYF.

The chain has TRBV28 and TRBJ2-5, with 7 bases aligning to TRBD1. V lost 6 bases to trimming and J lost 4 bases; unmatched junction nucleotides: 5. The CDR3 extends over 13 amino acids. Germline CDR1 MDHEN, CDR2 SYDVKM. The CDR3 coding sequence is TGTGCCAGCAGAAAGACAGGGTTAGAGACCCAGTACTTC. It specifies CASRKTGLETQYF.

This clonotype was observed many times. The chain is built from TRBV10-2 and TRBJ2-4, with D possibly TRBD2 on 6 matching bases. V was clipped by 1 base and J by 9 bases, with 7 bases between them. CDR1 and CDR2 from the germline V gene are WSHSY and SAAADI. The CDR3 loop spans 12 amino acids. The CDR3 loop reads CASSELEGIQYF. CDR3 bases: TGCGCCAGCAGTGAGTTGGAGGGCATTCAGTACTTC.

This clonotype came up many times. The CDR3 DNA sequence: TGTGCCAGCAGCCAAGACGTACTAGCGGGCTGGGAGACCCAGTACTTC. Its translation is CASSQDVLAGWETQYF. The genes are TRBV3-1 and TRBJ2-5, with TRBD2 matching over 9 bases. CDR3 length equals 16 residues. The V gene end was trimmed by 0 bases and the J gene end by 5 bases; junction bases not matched to a gene: 7. Germline CDR1 is LGHDT and CDR2 is YNNKEL (reference sequence).

There are many counts of this clonotype. The CDR3 region is CASSLLGRAPEYEQFF. CDR3 DNA sequence: TGTGCCAGCAGTTTACTCGGGAGGGCCCCCGAGTATGAGCAGTTCTTC. The rearrangement links TRBV28 to TRBJ2-1; 8 bases agree with TRBD2. V lost 2 bases to trimming and J lost 8 bases; unmatched junction nucleotides: 11. The CDR3 consists of 16 residues. Germline V gives CDR1 MDHEN, CDR2 SYDVKM.

This clonotype was seen at least ten times. The V call is TRBV11-2, the J call TRBJ1-4; no definite D call. The germline gives CDR1 SGHAT, CDR2 FQNNGV. The CDR3 consists of 16 residues. V dropped 5 bases and J dropped 7 bases, with 20 bases sitting between them. The CDR3 DNA reads TGTGCCAGCAGCCCACCCTTAATCGGGGAGGGTGAAAAACTGTTTTTT. Translation gives CASSPPLIGEGEKLFF. Looking up the rest from reference TRBV11-2 and TRBJ1-4 gives the full variable domain: EAGVAQSPRYKIIEKRQSVAFWCNPISGHATLYWYQQILGQGPKLLIQFQNNGVVDDSQLPKDRFSAERLKGVDSTLKIQPAKLEDSAVYLCASSPPLIGEGEKLFFGSGTQLSVL.

Concerning this clonotype: A much larger clone is a single base away; this may be a read error. V is TRBV28 and J is TRBJ2-1; no clear D gene. CDR3 length: 14 amino acids. The germline CDR1 and CDR2 sequences are MDHEN and SYDVKM. CDR3 coding DNA: TGTGCCAGCAGGGACGTAGGAGCCGGCAATGGGCAGTTCTTC. Translating it yields CASRDVGAGNGQFF.

This clonotype came up many times. The chain links TRBV29-1 to TRBJ2-1, with D possibly TRBD1 on 6 matching bases. Germline V CDR1 and CDR2: SQVTM, ANQGSEA. Between the trimmed V and J ends, which lost 7 bases and 0 bases, there was a span of 19 bases. The CDR3 spans 16 residues. This CDR3 reads CSALGARGSSYNEQFF. CDR3 coding DNA: TGCAGCGCCCTGGGGGCTCGAGGGAGCTCCTACAATGAGCAGTTCTTC.

This clonotype appeared a single time. Sequence at one end of the junction differs from germline and may be a read error. The chain recombines TRBV20-1 with TRBJ2-1; D may be TRBD1 (5 bases). Germline CDR1 is DFQATT and CDR2 is SNEGSKA (reference sequence). The CDR3 runs to 14 residues. The CDR3 DNA is TGCTGTGCGAGCCAGGGTGCGGACTACAATGAGCAGTTCTTC. Amino acid sequence: CCASQGADYNEQFF.

This clonotype was seen many times. The chain couples TRBV7-9 to TRBJ1-1, with D possibly matching TRBD1 (5 bases). The CDR3 is 13 residues long. CDR1 and CDR2 from the germline V gene are SEHNR and FQNEAQ (reference sequence). V gave up 5 bases and J gave up 7 bases, with 14 bases separating them. The CDR3 sequence: CASSPTTGYEAFF. The CDR3 region has the DNA TGTGCCAGCAGCCCCACAACAGGCTATGAAGCTTTCTTT.

In this sample, this clonotype turned up many times. The V and J genes are TRBV5-1 and TRBJ2-1, with 10 bases matching TRBD2. J gave up 4 bases and V 2 bases, and 3 bases lay outside the gene matches. Germline CDR1 SGHRS, CDR2 YFSETQ. The CDR3 totals 15 residues. Written as DNA, the CDR3 is TGCGCCAGCAGCTTACCTAGCGGGGGTTACAATGAGCAGTTCTTC. It encodes CASSLPSGGYNEQFF.

A few counts support this clonotype. This chain uses TRBV6-6 with TRBJ1-1; unclear D gene. V was clipped by 7 bases and J by 4 bases, with 7 bases between them. CDR3 length equals 11 residues. Germline CDR1 and CDR2: MNHNY and SVGAGI (reference sequence). The CDR3 is CASTFLTEAFF. CDR3 in DNA: TGTGCCAGCACCTTTCTCACTGAAGCTTTCTTT.

The chain couples TRBV5-5 to TRBJ2-7; D may correspond to TRBD1 or TRBD2 (6 bases each). Trimming took 7 bases from V and 7 from J, leaving 21 bases between them. The V gene's germline CDR1 is SGHKS and CDR2 YYEKEE (reference sequence). The CDR3 totals 14 residues. This chain's CDR3 is CASGPGGTREEQYF. The CDR3 DNA follows: TGTGCCAGCGGCCCCGGGGGCACCAGGGAGGAGCAGTACTTC.

This clonotype came up many times. The rearrangement links TRBV25-1 to TRBJ2-3; TRBD1 matches at 8 bases. V lost 1 base to trimming and J lost 1 base; unmatched junction nucleotides: 4. Germline CDR1 is MGHDK and CDR2 is SYGVNS. This CDR3 contains 16 residues. The CDR3 bases are TGTGCCAGCAGTGAATTCGAGACAGGGGGCACAGATACGCAGTATTTT. Translating it yields CASSEFETGGTDTQYF.

Many counts were recorded for this clonotype. The V gene is TRBV4-3, the J gene TRBJ1-4, with TRBD1 identical over 7 bases. Germline lookup yields CDR1 LGHNA and CDR2 YSLEER. The J segment lost 2 bases and the V segment lost 1 base, leaving 4 bases of the junction unmatched. There are 16 residues in the CDR3. This CDR3 reads CASSQGQGVTNEKLFF. The CDR3 nucleotides are TGCGCCAGCAGCCAAGGTCAGGGGGTCACTAATGAAAAACTGTTTTTT.

Details on this clonotype: A much larger clone differs by one base, so this may be a read error. V usage is TRBV27 and J usage is TRBJ2-1; unclear D gene. Germline V gives CDR1 MNHEY, CDR2 SMNVEV (reference sequence). This CDR3 contains 16 residues. The DNA of the CDR3 is TGTGCCAGCAGTTGGCAGGCAAGAATCTCCTACACTGAGCAGTTCTTC. Translating it yields CASSWQARISYTEQFF.

This clonotype was counted only a few times. The V gene is TRBV20-1, the J gene TRBJ1-6; TRBD1 aligns across 8 bases. The CDR3 length is 12 residues. After removal of 7 bases from V and 5 bases from J, the junction contained 1 base not matched to a gene. Germline-derived CDR1 and CDR2 are DFQATT and SNEGSKA (reference sequence). CDR3 sequence reads: CSGQGNNSPLHF. CDR3 coding DNA: TGCAGTGGACAGGGGAATAATTCACCCCTCCACTTT.

This clonotype was observed at least ten times. The rearrangement joins TRBV6-2 or TRBV6-3 to TRBJ2-1, with D maybe TRBD2 (5 bases). The CDR3 is made up of 12 amino acids. Looked up from germline, CDR1 is MNHEY and CDR2 is SVGEGT. Trimming took 6 bases from V and 8 from J, leaving 11 bases between them. Here the CDR3 DNA reads TGTGCCAGCAGAACTAGAACGGATGAGCAGTTCTTC. Translated, it gives CASRTRTDEQFF.

This clonotype came up many times. The chain links TRBV20-1 to TRBJ2-1; D gene uncertain. CDR1 and CDR2 (germline): DFQATT, SNEGSKA (reference sequence). V lost 4 bases to trimming and J lost 8 bases, with 9 bases between them. This CDR3 region has 11 residues. The CDR3 reads CSANRADEQFF. The CDR3 DNA is TGCAGTGCTAATAGGGCCGATGAGCAGTTCTTC.